This entry concerns a single T cell receptor (beta chain). The V segment lost 4 bases and the J segment 4 bases; nucleotides outside the gene matches: 5. The CDR3 contains 15 residues. The V gene's germline CDR1 is MGHRA and CDR2 YSYEKL. The source of the sample is a study of blood T cell repertoires in COVID-19. Assay: immunoSEQ multiplex PCR; the TCRdb copy retains only in-frame clones and omits some. The table records some 190,000 clones, 88% of them present only once. The sequenced sample consisted of peripheral blood. The TCR sequence derives from a man aged 18 to 29 with active or convalescent COVID-19. The chain joins TRBV4-1 to TRBJ2-5; 11 nucleotides agree with TRBD1. The CDR3 DNA sequence: TGCGCCAGCAGCCCCGGACAGGGGGCATCAGAGACCCAGTACTTC. This gives the protein CASSPGQGASETQYF.